This T cell receptor (beta chain) was sequenced during a study of blood T cell repertoires in COVID-19. Study background: The analysed material was cDNA or gDNA that came from T cells, B-cell-depleted T cells, or PBMCs.

Per the original data handling: Estimation of nucleated cell counts relied on the amplification of reference gene primers. Sequencing used immunoSEQ multiplex PCR; TCRdb keeps in-frame clones, though not all of them. D and trimming come from the DNA, and the V and J calls and clone size come from that table. The profile shows more than 300,000 clones, roughly 91% of them singletons. Residents of under 25 US areas, aged about 18 to 89 years, made up the participants. Symptom resolution, clearance, or two negative PCRs marked donors in Cohort 3 as recovered. The germline V and J ends were trimmed by 8 bases and 7 bases, with 14 bases remaining between them. The CDR3 covers 13 residues. Germline V gene data show CDR1 as MNHEY and CDR2 as SMNVEV (reference sequence).

The chain couples TRBV27 to TRBJ1-4, with TRBD1 as a possible D gene (5 bases). Sequencing was performed on PBMCs or T cells enriched from blood (not recorded which). The origin of this receptor is a woman aged 18-29 years who had recovered from COVID-19. CDR3 protein: CASATTGLEKLFF. The CDR3 DNA reads TGTGCCAGCGCTACTACAGGCCTTGAAAAACTGTTTTTT.